Reported below is one T cell receptor beta chain. The antigen is undetermined. Germline CDR1 SGHTA, CDR2 FQGTGA. Losses at the gene ends were 5 bases for V and 4 bases for J; bases not matched to a gene: 9. This CDR3 region has 15 residues. MiXCR, applied by TCRdb to the reads, yields one record per CDR3 protein. The repertoire has around 710,000 distinct CDR3 sequences, roughly 28% of them found once; the top ten carry around 12%. These data are taken from a study of T cell repertoires in cytomegalovirus infection. The V call is TRBV7-3, the J call TRBJ2-3; 7 bases are a match to TRBD2. The sequencing here drew on cultured CD8+ T cells from PBMCs, taken from culture after CMV antigen stimulation. The clonotype comes from a human donor in good health (CMV status not recorded). Some clones in this sample may be carry-over from other donors' samples. CDR3 bases: TGTGCCAGCAGCCCCGTTGGGGGGGTGTCAGATACGCAGTATTTT. Its protein product is CASSPVGGVSDTQYF.